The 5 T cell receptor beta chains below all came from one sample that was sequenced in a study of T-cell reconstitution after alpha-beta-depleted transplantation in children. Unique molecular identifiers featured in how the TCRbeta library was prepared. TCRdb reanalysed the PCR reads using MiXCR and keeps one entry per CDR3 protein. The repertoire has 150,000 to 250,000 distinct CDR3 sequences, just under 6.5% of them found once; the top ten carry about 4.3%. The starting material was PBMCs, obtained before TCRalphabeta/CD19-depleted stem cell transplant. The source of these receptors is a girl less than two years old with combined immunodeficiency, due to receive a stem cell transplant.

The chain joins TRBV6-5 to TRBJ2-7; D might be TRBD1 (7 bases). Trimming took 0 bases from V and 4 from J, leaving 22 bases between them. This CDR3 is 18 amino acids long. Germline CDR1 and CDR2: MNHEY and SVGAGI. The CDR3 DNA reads TGTGCCAGCAGTTACTCGTACTCCGCCGGGGGACAGAGTTACGAGCAGTACTTC. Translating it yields CASSYSYSAGGQSYEQYF.

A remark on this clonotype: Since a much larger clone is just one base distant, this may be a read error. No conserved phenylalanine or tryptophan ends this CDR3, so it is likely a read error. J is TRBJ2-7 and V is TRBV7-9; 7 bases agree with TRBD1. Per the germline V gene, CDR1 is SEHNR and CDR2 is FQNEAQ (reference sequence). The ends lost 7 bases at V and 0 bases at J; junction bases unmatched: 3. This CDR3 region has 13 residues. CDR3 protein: CASMGTVSYEQYL. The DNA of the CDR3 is TGTGCCAGCATGGGGACAGTCTCCTACGAGCAGTACCTC.

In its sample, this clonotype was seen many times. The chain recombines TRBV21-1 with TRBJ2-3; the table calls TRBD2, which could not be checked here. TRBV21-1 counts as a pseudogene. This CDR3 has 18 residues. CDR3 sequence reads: CASSKSLAGTASTDTQYF. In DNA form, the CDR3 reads TGTGCCAGCAGCAAATCGTTGGCAGGGACTGCGTCCACAGATACGCAGTATTTT.

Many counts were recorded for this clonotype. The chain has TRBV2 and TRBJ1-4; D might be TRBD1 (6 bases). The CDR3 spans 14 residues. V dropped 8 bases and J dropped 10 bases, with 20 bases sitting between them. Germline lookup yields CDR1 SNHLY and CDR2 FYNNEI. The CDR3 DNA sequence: TGTGCCAGCGATCCAATACCAGGGGTGGGAAAACTGTTTTTT. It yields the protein CASDPIPGVGKLFF.

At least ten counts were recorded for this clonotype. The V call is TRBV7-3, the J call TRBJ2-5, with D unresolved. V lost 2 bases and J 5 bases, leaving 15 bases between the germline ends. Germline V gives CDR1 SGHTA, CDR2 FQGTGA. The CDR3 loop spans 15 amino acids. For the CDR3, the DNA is TGTGCCAGCAGCTTAGCAGGAGAGGTTATGGAGACCCAGTACTTC. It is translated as CASSLAGEVMETQYF.